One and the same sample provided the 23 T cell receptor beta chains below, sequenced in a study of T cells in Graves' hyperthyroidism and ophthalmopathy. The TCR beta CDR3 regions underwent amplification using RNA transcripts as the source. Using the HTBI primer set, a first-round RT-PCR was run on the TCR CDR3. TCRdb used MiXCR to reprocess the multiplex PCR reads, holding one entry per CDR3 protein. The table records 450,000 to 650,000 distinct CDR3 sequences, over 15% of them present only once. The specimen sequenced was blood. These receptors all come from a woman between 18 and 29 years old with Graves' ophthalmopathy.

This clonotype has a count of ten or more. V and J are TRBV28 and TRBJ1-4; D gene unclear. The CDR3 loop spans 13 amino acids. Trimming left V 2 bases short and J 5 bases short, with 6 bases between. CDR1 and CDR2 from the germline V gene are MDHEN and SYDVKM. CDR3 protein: CASSLRVNEKLFF. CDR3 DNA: TGTGCCAGCAGTTTAAGGGTGAATGAAAAACTGTTTTTT.

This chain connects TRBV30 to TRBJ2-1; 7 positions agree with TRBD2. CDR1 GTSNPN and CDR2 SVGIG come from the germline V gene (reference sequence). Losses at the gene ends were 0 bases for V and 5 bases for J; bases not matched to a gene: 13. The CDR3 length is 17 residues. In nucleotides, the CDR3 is TGTGCCTGGAGTGTATTCCCCCTAGCGGCATTTAACAATGAGCAGTTCTTC. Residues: CAWSVFPLAAFNNEQFF.

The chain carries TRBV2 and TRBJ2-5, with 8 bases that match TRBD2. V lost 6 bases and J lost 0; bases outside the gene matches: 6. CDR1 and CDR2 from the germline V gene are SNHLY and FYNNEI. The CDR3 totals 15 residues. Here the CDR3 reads CASRRLAPYQETQYF. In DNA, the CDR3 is TGTGCCAGCAGGAGACTAGCGCCGTACCAAGAGACCCAGTACTTC.

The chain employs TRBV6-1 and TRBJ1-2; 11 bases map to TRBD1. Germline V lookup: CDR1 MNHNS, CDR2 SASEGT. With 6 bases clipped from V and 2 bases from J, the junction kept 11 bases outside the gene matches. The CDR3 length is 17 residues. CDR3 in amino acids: CASSRTGTGGGNYGYTF. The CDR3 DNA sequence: TGTGCCAGCAGCCGGACCGGGACAGGGGGTGGAAACTATGGCTACACCTTC.

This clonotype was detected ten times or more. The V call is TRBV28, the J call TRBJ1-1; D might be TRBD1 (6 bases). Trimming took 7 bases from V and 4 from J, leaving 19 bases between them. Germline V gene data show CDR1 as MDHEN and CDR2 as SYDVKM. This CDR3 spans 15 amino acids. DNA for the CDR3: TGTGCCAGCAATACGGGACAAGGGATGAGCACTGAAGCTTTCTTT. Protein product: CASNTGQGMSTEAFF.

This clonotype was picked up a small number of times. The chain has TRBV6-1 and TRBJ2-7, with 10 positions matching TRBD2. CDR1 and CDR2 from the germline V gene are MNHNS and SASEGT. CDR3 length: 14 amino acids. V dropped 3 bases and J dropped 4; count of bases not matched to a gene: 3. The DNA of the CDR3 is TGTGCCAGCAGTGACGGACTAGCGGCTTACGAGCAGTACTTC. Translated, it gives CASSDGLAAYEQYF.

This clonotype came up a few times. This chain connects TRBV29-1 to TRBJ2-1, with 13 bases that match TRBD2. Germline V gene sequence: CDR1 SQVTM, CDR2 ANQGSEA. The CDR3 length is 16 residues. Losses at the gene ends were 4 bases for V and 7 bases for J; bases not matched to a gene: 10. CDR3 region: CSVVTSGGAVGNEQFF. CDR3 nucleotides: TGCAGCGTTGTAACTAGCGGGGGGGCCGTCGGAAATGAGCAGTTCTTC.

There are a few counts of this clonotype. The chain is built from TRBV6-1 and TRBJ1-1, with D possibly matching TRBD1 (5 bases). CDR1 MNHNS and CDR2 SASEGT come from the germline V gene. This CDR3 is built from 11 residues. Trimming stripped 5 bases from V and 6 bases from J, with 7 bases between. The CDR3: CASSRDAEAFF. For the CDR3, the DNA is TGTGCCAGCAGTCGGGACGCTGAAGCTTTCTTT.

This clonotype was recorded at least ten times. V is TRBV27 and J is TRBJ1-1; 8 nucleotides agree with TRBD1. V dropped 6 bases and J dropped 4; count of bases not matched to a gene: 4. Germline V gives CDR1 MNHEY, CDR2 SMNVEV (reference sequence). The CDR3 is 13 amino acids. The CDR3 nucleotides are TGTGCCAGCAGCCAAGGACAGGGCACTGAAGCTTTCTTT. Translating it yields CASSQGQGTEAFF.

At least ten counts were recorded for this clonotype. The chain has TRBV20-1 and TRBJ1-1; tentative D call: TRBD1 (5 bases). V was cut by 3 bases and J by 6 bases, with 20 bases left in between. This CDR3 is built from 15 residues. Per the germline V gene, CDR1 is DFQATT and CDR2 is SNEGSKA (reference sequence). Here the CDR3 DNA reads TGCAGTGCTAGCACCTACTTTAAGCGGGGGGCTGAAGCTTTCTTT. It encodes CSASTYFKRGAEAFF.

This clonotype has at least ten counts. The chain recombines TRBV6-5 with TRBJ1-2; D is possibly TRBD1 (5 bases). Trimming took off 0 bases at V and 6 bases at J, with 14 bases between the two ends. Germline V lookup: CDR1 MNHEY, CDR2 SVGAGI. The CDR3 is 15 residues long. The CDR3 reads CASSYSGGGRDGYTF. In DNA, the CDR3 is TGTGCCAGCAGTTACTCCGGGGGGGGTAGGGATGGCTACACCTTC.

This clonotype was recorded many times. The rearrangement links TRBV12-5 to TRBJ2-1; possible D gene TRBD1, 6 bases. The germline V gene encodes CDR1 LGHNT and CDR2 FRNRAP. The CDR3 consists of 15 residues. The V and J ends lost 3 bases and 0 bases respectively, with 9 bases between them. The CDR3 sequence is CASGLKGGSYNEQFF. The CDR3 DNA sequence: TGTGCTAGTGGTTTAAAAGGGGGCTCCTACAATGAGCAGTTCTTC.

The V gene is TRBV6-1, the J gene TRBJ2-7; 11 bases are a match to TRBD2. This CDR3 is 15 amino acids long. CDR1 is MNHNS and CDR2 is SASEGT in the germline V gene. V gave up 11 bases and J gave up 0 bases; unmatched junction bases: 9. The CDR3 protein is CACTIAGGSSYEQYF. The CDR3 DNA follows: TGTGCCTGCACTATAGCGGGGGGGAGCTCCTACGAGCAGTACTTC.

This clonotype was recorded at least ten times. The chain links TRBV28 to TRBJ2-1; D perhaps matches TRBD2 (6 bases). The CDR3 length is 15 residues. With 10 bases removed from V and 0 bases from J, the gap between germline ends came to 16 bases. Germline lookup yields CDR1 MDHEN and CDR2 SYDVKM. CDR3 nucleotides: TGTGCCACCGTAGAGCGGGCAAGCTCCTACAATGAGCAGTTCTTC. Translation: CATVERASSYNEQFF.

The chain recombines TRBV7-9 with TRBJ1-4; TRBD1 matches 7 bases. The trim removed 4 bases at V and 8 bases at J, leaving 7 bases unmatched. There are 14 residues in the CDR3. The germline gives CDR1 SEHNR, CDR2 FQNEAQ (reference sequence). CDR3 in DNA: TGTGCCAGCAGCTCGGAGGGGGCGCACGAAAAACTGTTTTTT. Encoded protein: CASSSEGAHEKLFF.

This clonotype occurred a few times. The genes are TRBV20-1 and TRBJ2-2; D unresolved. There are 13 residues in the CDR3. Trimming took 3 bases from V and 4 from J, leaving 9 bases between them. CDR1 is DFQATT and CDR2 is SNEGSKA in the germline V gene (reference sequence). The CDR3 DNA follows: TGCAGTGCTAGTGGCACAAGCACCGGGGAGCTGTTTTTT. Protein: CSASGTSTGELFF.

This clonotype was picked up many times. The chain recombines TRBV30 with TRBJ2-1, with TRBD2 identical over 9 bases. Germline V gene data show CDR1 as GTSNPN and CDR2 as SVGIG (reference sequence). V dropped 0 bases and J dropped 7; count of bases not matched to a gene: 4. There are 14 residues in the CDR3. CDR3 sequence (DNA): TGTGCCTGGAGTGTCCCTAGCGGGACGAATGAGCAGTTCTTC. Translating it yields CAWSVPSGTNEQFF.

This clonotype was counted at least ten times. The CDR3 sequence is CASSLPGENIQYF. The CDR3 DNA follows: TGTGCCAGCAGCCTCCCAGGGGAAAACATTCAGTACTTC. The chain has TRBV7-3 and TRBJ2-4; tentative D call: TRBD1 (6 bases). The CDR3 is made up of 13 amino acids. V was clipped by 5 bases and J by 5 bases, with 10 bases between them. Germline-derived CDR1 and CDR2 are SGHTA and FQGTGA.

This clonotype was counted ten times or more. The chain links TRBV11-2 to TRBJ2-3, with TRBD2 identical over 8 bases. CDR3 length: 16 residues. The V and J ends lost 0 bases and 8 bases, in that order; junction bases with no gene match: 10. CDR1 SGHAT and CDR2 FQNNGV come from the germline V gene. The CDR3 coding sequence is TGTGCCAGCAGCTTAGATCTCATTGCGAGCGGGAGTACGCAGTATTTT. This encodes CASSLDLIASGSTQYF.

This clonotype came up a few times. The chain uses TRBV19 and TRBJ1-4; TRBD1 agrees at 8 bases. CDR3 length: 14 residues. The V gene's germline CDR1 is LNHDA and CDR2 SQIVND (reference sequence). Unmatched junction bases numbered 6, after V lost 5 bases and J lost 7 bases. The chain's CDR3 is CASSSRGRSEKLFF. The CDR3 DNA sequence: TGTGCCAGTAGTTCCAGGGGGCGCAGTGAAAAACTGTTTTTT.

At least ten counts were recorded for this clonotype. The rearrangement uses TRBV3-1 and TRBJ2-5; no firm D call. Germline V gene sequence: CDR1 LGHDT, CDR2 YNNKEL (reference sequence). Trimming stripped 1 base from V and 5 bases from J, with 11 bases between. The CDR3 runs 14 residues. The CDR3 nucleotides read TGTGCCAGCAGCCAAGTACTGGGCCAGGAGACCCAGTACTTC. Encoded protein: CASSQVLGQETQYF.

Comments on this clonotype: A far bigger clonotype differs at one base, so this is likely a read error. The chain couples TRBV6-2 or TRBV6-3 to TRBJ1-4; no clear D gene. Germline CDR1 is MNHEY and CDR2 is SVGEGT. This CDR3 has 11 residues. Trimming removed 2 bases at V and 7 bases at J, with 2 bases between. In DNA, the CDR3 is TGTGCCAGCAGTTACGGTGAAAAACTGTTTTTT. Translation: CASSYGEKLFF.

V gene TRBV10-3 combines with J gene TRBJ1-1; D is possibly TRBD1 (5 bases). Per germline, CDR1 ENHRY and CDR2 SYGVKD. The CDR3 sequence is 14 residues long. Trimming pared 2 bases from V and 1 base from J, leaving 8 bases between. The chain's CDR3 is CAISETGRNTEAFF. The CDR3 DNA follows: TGTGCCATCAGTGAGACAGGTAGGAACACTGAAGCTTTCTTT.